These 2 T cell receptor beta chains share one sample of origin, sequenced in a study of T cells in localized non-small cell lung cancer. TCRdb's table, derived via immunoSEQ multiplex PCR, lists solely in-frame clones and lacks some. This repertoire shows 15,000 to 18,000 clones, approximately 87% found once; its top ten account for 25% to 30%. The input for sequencing was peripheral blood mononuclear cells, taken before any cancer treatment. These receptor sequences come from a male donor at least 60 years old with stage II lung adenocarcinoma.

The chain couples TRBV5-1 to TRBJ2-7; 7 nucleotides match TRBD2. CDR1 and CDR2 from the germline V gene are SGHRS and YFSETQ. J lost 2 bases, V lost 0 bases, and 11 bases had no gene match. The CDR3 is 17 amino acids. CDR3 protein: CASSLGPGRERAYEQYF. As DNA, the CDR3 is TGCGCCAGCAGCTTGGGGCCTGGGCGGGAGAGGGCCTACGAGCAGTACTTC.

This clone was observed a handful of times. V usage is TRBV11-3 and J usage is TRBJ1-1, with a weak D call TRBD1 (6 bases). The CDR3 consists of 14 residues. Germline values: CDR1 SGHNT, CDR2 YENEEA. Trimming cost V 6 bases and J 0 bases, with 11 bases left between them. The CDR3 loop is CASSPGHLNTEAFF. DNA for the CDR3: TGTGCCAGCAGTCCGGGACACCTGAACACTGAAGCTTTCTTT.